Presented here are 11 T cell receptor beta chains from one specimen sequenced in a study of CD8 T cells in ankylosing spondylitis. MiXCR, run by TCRdb on the 5' RACE reads, gives a single entry per CDR3 protein. The sample lists 200,000 or so distinct CDR3 sequences, 10% to 15% occurring once. The sample taken for sequencing was blood, either unsorted or a sorted T cell fraction (not recorded which). The receptors were gathered from a female donor with ankylosing spondylitis or in good health (not recorded which).

CDR3: CSVEGGSSSYNEQFF. The CDR3 nucleotides read TGCAGCGTTGAAGGCGGGAGTTCGTCCTACAATGAGCAGTTCTTC. The V gene is TRBV29-1, the J gene TRBJ2-1, with TRBD2 identical over 7 bases. The V gene's germline CDR1 is SQVTM and CDR2 ANQGSEA. The V gene end was trimmed by 1 base and the J gene end by 1 base; junction bases not matched to a gene: 4. This CDR3 has 15 residues.

The chain carries TRBV19 and TRBJ1-5, with 7 bases matching TRBD1. The J segment lost 3 bases and the V segment lost 4 bases, leaving 6 bases of the junction unmatched. CDR1 is LNHDA and CDR2 is SQIVND in the germline V gene (reference sequence). This CDR3 comprises 15 residues. CDR3 region: CASSTSGQPNQPQHF. CDR3 in DNA: TGTGCCAGTAGTACCTCGGGACAGCCCAATCAGCCCCAGCATTTT.

This clonotype was observed a few times. This chain links TRBV20-1 with TRBJ2-7; 7 nucleotides line up with TRBD1. Germline CDR1 and CDR2: DFQATT and SNEGSKA (reference sequence). The CDR3 has 13 residues. V shed 2 bases, J shed 3 bases, and the junction held 4 bases outside the gene matches. This chain's CDR3 is CSARPRTGYEQYF. Written as DNA, the CDR3 is TGCAGTGCTAGACCTCGGACAGGCTACGAGCAGTACTTC.

V usage is TRBV12-3 or TRBV12-4 and J usage is TRBJ1-1; 9 bases agree with TRBD1. The V and J ends lost 6 bases and 5 bases, in that order; junction bases with no gene match: 4. The CDR3 covers 13 residues. This CDR3 is CASRGDRETEAFF. As DNA, the CDR3 is TGTGCCAGCAGGGGGGACAGGGAGACTGAAGCTTTCTTT.

This clonotype was picked up many times. This rearrangement joins TRBV6-1 to TRBJ2-3; D assignment may be TRBD1 or TRBD2 (5 bases each). The germline V gene has CDR1 MNHNS and CDR2 SASEGT. V was shortened by 7 bases and J by 2 bases, with 13 bases between the two germline ends. CDR3 size: 14 residues. As DNA, the CDR3 is TGTGCCAGCACTGAGGGGCCCTTCACAGATACGCAGTATTTT. It codes for CASTEGPFTDTQYF.

This clonotype has a count of ten or more. The V gene is TRBV20-1, the J gene TRBJ2-5; the match to TRBD1 covers 8 bases. J was trimmed by 5 bases and V by 3 bases; bases with no gene match: 8. Germline CDR1 is DFQATT and CDR2 is SNEGSKA (reference sequence). The CDR3 extends over 14 amino acids. DNA of the CDR3: TGCAGTGCTAGGACAGGGGAGGTGTGGGAGACCCAGTACTTC. It translates to CSARTGEVWETQYF.

This clonotype was found many times. This chain connects TRBV7-2 to TRBJ1-1; no definite D call. V lost 5 bases, J lost 0 bases, and 10 bases lay in between. Germline CDR1 reads SGHTA; CDR2 reads FQGNSA. The CDR3 extends over 14 amino acids. CDR3 sequence: CASSVQHMNTEAFF. CDR3 DNA: TGTGCCAGCAGCGTACAGCACATGAACACTGAAGCTTTCTTT.

A remark on this clonotype: One end of the junction varies from germline; a read error may be responsible. The chain recombines TRBV7-7 with TRBJ2-1; D may correspond to TRBD1 or TRBD2 (6 bases each). In germline, CDR1 is SSHAT, CDR2 FNYEAQ (reference sequence). The CDR3 is 14 residues long. The CDR3 coding sequence is TGTGCTAGCAGCTCTCAGATCGGGGGCCAGGAGCAGTTCTTC. Its protein product is CASSSQIGGQEQFF.

Many counts were recorded for this clonotype. CDR3 protein: CASSRDLDKTYGYTF. The CDR3 DNA reads as TGCGCCAGCAGCCGCGATTTGGACAAGACCTATGGCTACACCTTC. This chain uses TRBV5-1 with TRBJ1-2, with D perhaps TRBD1 (5 bases). CDR3 length: 15 residues. Germline V gene sequence: CDR1 SGHRS, CDR2 YFSETQ. V dropped 4 bases and J dropped 4 bases, with 17 bases sitting between them.

The table lists this clonotype with many counts. This chain connects TRBV29-1 to TRBJ2-1; the D call may be TRBD1 or TRBD2 (6 bases each). Germline CDR1 SQVTM, CDR2 ANQGSEA. The germline V and J ends were trimmed by 4 bases and 9 bases, with 10 bases remaining between them. The CDR3 length is 11 residues. The DNA of the CDR3 is TGCAGCGTTGCGGGGGCGCGTGAGCAGTTCTTC. This translates into CSVAGAREQFF.

This clonotype was seen ten or more times. V usage is TRBV29-1 and J usage is TRBJ2-7, with D possibly called TRBD1 or TRBD2 (5 bases each). Looked up from germline, CDR1 is SQVTM and CDR2 is ANQGSEA. This CDR3 has 11 amino acids. The V end lost 7 bases, the J end lost 7 bases, and 14 bases lay between the germline ends. CDR3 coding DNA: TGCAGCGCCGGACATGGGGGAGAGCAGTACTTC. This translates into CSAGHGGEQYF.